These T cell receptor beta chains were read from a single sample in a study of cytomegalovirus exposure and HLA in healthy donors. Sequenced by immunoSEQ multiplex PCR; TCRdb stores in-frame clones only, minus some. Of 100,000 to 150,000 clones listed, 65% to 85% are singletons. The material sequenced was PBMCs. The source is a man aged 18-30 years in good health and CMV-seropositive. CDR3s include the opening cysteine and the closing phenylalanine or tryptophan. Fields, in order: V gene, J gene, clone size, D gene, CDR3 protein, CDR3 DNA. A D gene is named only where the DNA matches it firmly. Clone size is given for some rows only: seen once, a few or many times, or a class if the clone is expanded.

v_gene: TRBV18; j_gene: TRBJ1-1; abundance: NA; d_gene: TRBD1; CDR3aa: CASSNTGGSGNEAFF; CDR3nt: TGTGCCAGCTCAAATACAGGGGGAAGTGGAAATGAAGCTTTCTTT
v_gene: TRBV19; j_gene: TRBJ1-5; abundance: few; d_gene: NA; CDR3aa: CASSITSRDNDYKHF; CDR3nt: TGTGCCAGTAGTATAACCTCCCGGGACAATGATTACAAGCATTTT
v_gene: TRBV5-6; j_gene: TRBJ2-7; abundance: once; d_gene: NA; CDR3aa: CASSRGELRLQIDEQYF; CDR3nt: TGTGCCAGCAGCCGAGGAGAACTGCGGTTACAAATCGACGAGCAGTACTTC
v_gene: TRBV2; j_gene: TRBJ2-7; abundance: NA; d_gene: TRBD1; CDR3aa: CASLGQVGGYEQYF; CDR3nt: TGTGCCAGCCTAGGACAGGTGGGCGGCTACGAGCAGTACTTC
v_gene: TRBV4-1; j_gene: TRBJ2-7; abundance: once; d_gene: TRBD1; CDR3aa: CASSHYGTGSSEQYF; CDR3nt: TGCGCCAGCAGCCATTACGGGACAGGGTCTTCCGAGCAGTACTTC
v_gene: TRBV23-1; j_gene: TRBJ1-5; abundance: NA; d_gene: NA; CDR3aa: CAIPRTMEGNQPQHF; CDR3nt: TGCGCCATCCCTAGGACCATGGAGGGCAATCAGCCCCAGCATTTT
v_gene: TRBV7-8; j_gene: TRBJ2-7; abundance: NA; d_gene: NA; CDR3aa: CASSLVRVPTYEQYF; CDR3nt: TGTGCCAGCAGCTTAGTTCGGGTCCCCACCTACGAGCAGTACTTC
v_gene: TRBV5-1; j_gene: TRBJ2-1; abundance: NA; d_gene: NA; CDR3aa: CASSEARTREQFF; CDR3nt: TGCGCCAGCAGCGAAGCCCGTACGAGGGAGCAGTTCTTC
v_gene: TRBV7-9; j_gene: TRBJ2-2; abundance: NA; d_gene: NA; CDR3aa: CASSRGQTNTGELFF; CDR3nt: TGTGCCAGCAGCCGCGGACAAACGAACACCGGGGAGCTGTTTTTT
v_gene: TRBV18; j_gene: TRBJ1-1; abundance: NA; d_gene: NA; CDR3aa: CASSPRQNWNTEAFF; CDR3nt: TGTGCCAGCTCACCAAGACAGAATTGGAACACTGAAGCTTTCTTT
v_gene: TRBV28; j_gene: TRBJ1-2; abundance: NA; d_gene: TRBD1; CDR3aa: CASSPPQGAADYGYTF; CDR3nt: TGTGCCAGCAGTCCTCCGCAGGGGGCCGCGGACTATGGCTACACCTTC
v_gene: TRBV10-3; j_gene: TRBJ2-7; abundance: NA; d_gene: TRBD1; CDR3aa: CAISETLLGQAEQYF; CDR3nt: TGTGCCATCAGTGAGACCCTTCTGGGACAGGCTGAGCAGTACTTC
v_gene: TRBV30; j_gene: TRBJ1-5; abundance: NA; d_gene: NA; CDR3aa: CAWRGGGSDSNQPQHF; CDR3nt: TGTGCCTGGAGGGGAGGGGGATCGGATAGCAATCAGCCCCAGCATTTT
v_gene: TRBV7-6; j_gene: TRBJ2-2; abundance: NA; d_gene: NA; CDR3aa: CASSLSWTGELFF; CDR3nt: TGTGCCAGCAGCTTGAGTTGGACCGGGGAGCTGTTTTTT
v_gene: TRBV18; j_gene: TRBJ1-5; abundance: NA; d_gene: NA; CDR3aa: CASSPQPVNQPQHF; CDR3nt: TGTGCCAGCTCACCCCAACCGGTGAATCAGCCCCAGCATTTT